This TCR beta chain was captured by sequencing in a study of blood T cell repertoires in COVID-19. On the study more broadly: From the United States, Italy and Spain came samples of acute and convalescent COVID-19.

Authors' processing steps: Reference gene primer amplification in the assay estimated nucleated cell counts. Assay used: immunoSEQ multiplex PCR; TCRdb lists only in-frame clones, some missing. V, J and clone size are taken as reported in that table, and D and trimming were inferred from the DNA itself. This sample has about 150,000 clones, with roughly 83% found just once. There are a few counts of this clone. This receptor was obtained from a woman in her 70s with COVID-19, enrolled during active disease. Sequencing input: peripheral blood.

CDR3 region: CSVGTAYEQYF. DNA for the CDR3: TGCAGCGTTGGCACGGCCTACGAGCAGTACTTC. The chain recombines TRBV29-1 with TRBJ2-7, with D hard to call. The germline gives CDR1 SQVTM, CDR2 ANQGSEA. V lost 4 bases to trimming and J lost 2 bases, with 6 bases between them. There are 11 residues in the CDR3.